These 18 T cell receptor beta chains were sequenced from one sample in a study of CDR3 diversity in severe acne. TCRdb passed the PCR reads through MiXCR, listing each CDR3 protein once. In the table there are roughly 100,000 distinct CDR3 sequences, under 60% of which are singletons. Sequencing was done on a sample of blood. The source of these receptors is a male donor with acne.

Written as DNA, the CDR3 is TGTGCCATCAGTGCCGAGAACACTGAAGCTTTCTTT. Amino acid sequence: CAISAENTEAFF. The chain is built from TRBV10-3 and TRBJ1-1; no reliable D call. Germline assignment: CDR1 ENHRY and CDR2 SYGVKD. The CDR3 runs 12 residues. Trimming took off 4 bases at V and 1 base at J, with 4 bases between the two ends.

This clonotype was recorded many times. The rearrangement uses TRBV5-1 and TRBJ2-2, with TRBD2 matching over 10 bases. CDR1 is SGHRS and CDR2 is YFSETQ in the germline V gene. The V and J ends lost 0 bases and 4 bases, in that order; junction bases with no gene match: 6. The CDR3 has 17 residues. Here the CDR3 DNA reads TGCGCCAGCAGCTTGGGCGGGACTAGCGTTGGCACCGGGGAGCTGTTTTTT. Its translation: CASSLGGTSVGTGELFF.

The V call is TRBV20-1, the J call TRBJ1-1; D not certain. Germline V CDR1 and CDR2: DFQATT, SNEGSKA (reference sequence). V was clipped by 0 bases and J by 6 bases, with 11 bases between them. The CDR3 loop spans 13 amino acids. The CDR3 nucleotides are TGCAGTGCTAGAGATAATAGGGTGGCTGAAGCTTTCTTT. It translates to CSARDNRVAEAFF.

This clonotype was recorded many times. CDR3 bases: TGCAGTGCTAGTGAGGGGGAGCAGTACTTC. Protein: CSASEGEQYF. The chain recombines TRBV20-1 with TRBJ2-7; the D gene could be TRBD1 or TRBD2 (5 bases each). This CDR3 has 10 residues. CDR1 is DFQATT, CDR2 SNEGSKA, per germline (reference sequence). V lost 3 bases, J lost 7 bases, and 7 bases lay in between.

This clonotype was counted only a few times. The gene calls are TRBV28 and TRBJ2-7; 8 nucleotides align to TRBD2. Losses at the gene ends were 3 bases for V and 2 bases for J; bases not matched to a gene: 12. The CDR3 covers 17 residues. Germline values: CDR1 MDHEN, CDR2 SYDVKM. CDR3 sequence reads: CASSFLLGLAETYEQYF. The CDR3 nucleotides are TGTGCCAGCAGTTTCCTCCTAGGACTAGCTGAAACCTACGAGCAGTACTTC.

A note on this clonotype: A much larger clone differs from this one at a single base, so this may be a read error. The gene calls are TRBV5-1 and TRBJ2-1; D might be TRBD1 or TRBD2, each matching 5 bases. Germline CDR1 SGHRS, CDR2 YFSETQ. CDR3 size: 15 residues. This CDR3 reads CAGSLGPSSYNEQFF. The CDR3 nucleotides are TGCGCCGGCAGCTTGGGACCCAGCTCCTACAATGAGCAGTTCTTC.

The J gene is TRBJ2-3, the V gene TRBV29-1; D not certain. The CDR3 spans 14 residues. V shed 5 bases and J shed 0 bases, with 12 bases lying between them. Germline CDR1 SQVTM, CDR2 ANQGSEA. The CDR3 sequence: CSVLPLGSTDTQYF. The DNA of the CDR3 is TGCAGCGTTCTCCCGCTAGGGAGCACAGATACGCAGTATTTT.

This clonotype was picked up a small number of times. This sequence may be a read error, since a much larger clone differs from it by one base. The rearrangement links TRBV29-1 to TRBJ2-7, with a weak D call TRBD2 (5 bases). The CDR3 has 12 amino acids. CDR1 is SQVTM and CDR2 is ANQGSEA in the germline V gene. CDR3 loop: CSVEAGTYGQYF. As DNA, the CDR3 is TGCAGCGTTGAAGCGGGAACCTACGGGCAGTACTTC.

At least ten counts were recorded for this clonotype. The V and J genes are TRBV29-1 and TRBJ1-1; D perhaps matches TRBD1 (6 bases). Per the germline V gene, CDR1 is SQVTM and CDR2 is ANQGSEA. V was pared by 3 bases and J by 5 bases, with 10 bases between. The CDR3 totals 12 residues. CDR3 sequence (DNA): TGCAGCGTTGATAGACAGGAGACTGAAGCTTTCTTT. It codes for CSVDRQETEAFF.

Points on this clonotype: The junction does not match germline at one end; this may be a read error. The rearrangement uses TRBV10-3 and TRBJ2-3; 9 bases map to TRBD2. Germline values: CDR1 ENHRY, CDR2 SYGVKD. The CDR3 length is 15 residues. The CDR3 is CAISESLAGSDPQYF. In DNA, the CDR3 is TGTGCCATCAGTGAGTCGCTAGCGGGATCAGATCCGCAGTATTTT.

The chain carries TRBV15 and TRBJ2-7; D may be TRBD2 (5 bases). The CDR3 spans 15 residues. Trimming took off 3 bases at V and 2 bases at J, with 14 bases between the two ends. Germline loops: CDR1 LNHNV, CDR2 YYDKDF (reference sequence). The DNA of the CDR3 is TGTGCCACCAGCAGTGGACTCGGAGGCCCCTACGAGCAGTACTTC. Amino acid sequence: CATSSGLGGPYEQYF.

The V gene is TRBV10-3, the J gene TRBJ2-7, with 7 bases identical to TRBD1. The CDR3 has 14 amino acids. Trimming at V came to 5 bases and at J to 2 bases, leaving 6 bases not matched to a gene. CDR1 is ENHRY, CDR2 SYGVKD, per germline. CDR3 sequence reads: CAISLTGPTYEQYF. As DNA, the CDR3 is TGTGCCATCAGTTTGACAGGGCCAACCTACGAGCAGTACTTC.

Remarks on this clonotype: A junction boundary mismatches the germline segment, possibly from a read error. The V call is TRBV11-2, the J call TRBJ1-6; TRBD1 agrees at 9 bases. The CDR3 totals 17 residues. Germline CDR1 and CDR2: SGHAT and FQNNGV. The CDR3 loop is CAGSKGGTGILNSPLHF. The CDR3 DNA reads TGTGCCGGCAGTAAAGGAGGGACAGGGATCCTTAATTCACCCCTCCACTTT.

This chain connects TRBV15 to TRBJ1-2; D not resolved. The CDR3 contains 15 residues. With 0 bases removed from V and 4 bases from J, the gap between germline ends came to 12 bases. Germline V gene sequence: CDR1 LNHNV, CDR2 YYDKDF (reference sequence). CDR3 nucleotide sequence: TGTGCCACCAGCAGAGAAGGCCCAGACTTCTATGGCTACACCTTC. Its translation is CATSREGPDFYGYTF.

The chain recombines TRBV15 with TRBJ2-3, with 7 bases identical to TRBD2. CDR1 and CDR2 from the germline V gene are LNHNV and YYDKDF (reference sequence). V lost 1 base and J lost 4; bases outside the gene matches: 5. The CDR3 is 15 amino acids. The CDR3 loop reads CATSRGSAGADTQYF. Written as DNA, the CDR3 is TGTGCCACCAGCAGAGGGTCGGCGGGGGCAGATACGCAGTATTTT.

The J gene is TRBJ1-3, the V gene TRBV20-1; perhaps TRBD1 as D (6 bases). Trimming removed 5 bases at V and 1 base at J, with 12 bases between. CDR3 length equals 14 residues. Germline-derived CDR1 and CDR2 are DFQATT and SNEGSKA (reference sequence). The CDR3 region is CSAAKRGSGNTIYF. The CDR3 DNA reads TGCAGTGCTGCCAAAAGGGGGTCTGGAAACACCATATATTTT.

In the case of this clonotype: The CDR3 does not close with the conserved phenylalanine or tryptophan, likely indicating a read error. The DNA is omitted, as the CDR3 cannot be located on it reliably, and the CDR3 follows TCRdb's listing. The chain is built from TRBV6-5 and TRBJ2-4; TRBD2 reflects the table's D call only, with no check against the DNA. CDR1 is MNHEY, CDR2 SVGAGI, per germline. 9 amino acids form the CDR3, both terminal residues included. The chain's CDR3 is CASSYKLSV.

The J gene is TRBJ1-5, the V gene TRBV14; no reliable D call. The ends were cut back, 0 bases at V and 2 bases at J, with 5 bases in the middle. Germline CDR1 SGHDN, CDR2 FVKESK. This CDR3 spans 14 amino acids. In nucleotides, the CDR3 is TGTGCCAGCAGCCAAGAGGACGGCAATCAGCCCCAGCATTTT. The encoded protein is CASSQEDGNQPQHF.